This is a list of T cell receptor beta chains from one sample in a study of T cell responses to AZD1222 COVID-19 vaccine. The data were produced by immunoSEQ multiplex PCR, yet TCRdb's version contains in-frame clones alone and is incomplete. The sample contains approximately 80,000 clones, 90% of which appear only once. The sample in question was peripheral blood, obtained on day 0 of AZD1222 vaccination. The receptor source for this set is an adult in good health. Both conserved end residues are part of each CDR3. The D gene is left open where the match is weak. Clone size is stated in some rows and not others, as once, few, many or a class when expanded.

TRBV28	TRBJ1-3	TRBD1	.	CASRESGGSGNTIYF	TGTGCCAGCAGGGAATCAGGGGGCTCTGGAAACACCATATATTTT
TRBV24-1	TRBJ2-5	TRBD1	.	CATSDFSGQGVQTQYF	TGTGCCACCAGTGATTTTAGTGGACAGGGGGTGCAGACCCAGTACTTC
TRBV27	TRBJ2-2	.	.	CASSKNTGELFF	TGTGCCAGCAGTAAGAACACCGGGGAGCTGTTTTTT
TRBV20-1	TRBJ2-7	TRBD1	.	CSAETGDEQYF	TGCAGTGCGGAAACAGGGGACGAGCAGTACTTC
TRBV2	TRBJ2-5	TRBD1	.	CASRSGQNQETQYF	TGTGCCAGCAGATCGGGACAGAACCAAGAGACCCAGTACTTC
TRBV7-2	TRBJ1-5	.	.	CASSSGGPQHF	TGTGCCAGCAGTTCGGGGGGGCCCCAGCATTTT
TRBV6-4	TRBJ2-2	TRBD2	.	CASSERGDTGELFF	TGTGCCAGCAGTGAGCGGGGGGACACCGGGGAGCTGTTTTTT
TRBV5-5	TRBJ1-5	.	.	CASSPETGPLNQPQHF	TGTGCCAGCAGCCCCGAAACAGGGCCTCTCAATCAGCCCCAGCATTTT
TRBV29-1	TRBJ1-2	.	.	CSVRGTGPNYGYTF	TGCAGCGTTCGGGGTACTGGCCCGAACTATGGCTACACCTTC
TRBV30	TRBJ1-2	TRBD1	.	CAWKRTGYGYTF	TGTGCCTGGAAAAGGACAGGGTATGGCTACACCTTC
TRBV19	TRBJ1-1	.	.	CASSIDGSGRNTEAFF	TGTGCCAGTAGTATAGATGGTTCCGGTCGAAACACTGAAGCTTTCTTT
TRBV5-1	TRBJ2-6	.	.	CASRTTPGTGANVLTF	TGCGCCAGCAGGACAACCCCAGGGACTGGGGCCAACGTCCTGACTTTC
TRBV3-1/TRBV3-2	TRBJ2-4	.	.	CASSGFYPICKNIQYF	TGTGCCAGCAGCGGATTCTATCCCATTTGCAAAAACATTCAGTACTTC
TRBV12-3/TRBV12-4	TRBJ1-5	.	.	CASSLAQDQPQHF	TGTGCCAGCAGTTTAGCCCAGGATCAGCCCCAGCATTTT
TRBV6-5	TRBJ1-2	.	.	CASSSRSYGYTF	TGTGCCAGCAGTTCCAGAAGCTATGGCTACACCTTC
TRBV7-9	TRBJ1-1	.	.	CASSSYTEAFF	TGTGCCAGCAGCTCTTACACTGAAGCTTTCTTT
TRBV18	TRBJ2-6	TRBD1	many	CASSDTTGGLLTF	TGTGCCAGCTCAGATACAACAGGGGGCCTCCTGACTTTC
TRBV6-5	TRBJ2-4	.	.	CASSSKSGKNIQYF	TGTGCCAGCAGTTCCAAATCCGGCAAAAACATTCAGTACTTC
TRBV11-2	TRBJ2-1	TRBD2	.	CASSFLAGGEYNEQFF	TGTGCCAGCAGCTTTCTTGCGGGGGGGGAGTACAATGAGCAGTTCTTC
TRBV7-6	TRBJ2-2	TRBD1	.	CASSSRGQANTGELFF	TGTGCCAGCAGCTCCCGAGGACAGGCGAACACCGGGGAGCTGTTTTTT
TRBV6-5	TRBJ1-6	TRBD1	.	CASRPPTGGSPLHF	TGTGCCAGCAGGCCGCCGACAGGGGGTTCACCCCTCCACTTT
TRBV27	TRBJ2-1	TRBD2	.	CASSPGGLAGRKSNEQFF	TGTGCCAGCAGTCCAGGGGGACTAGCGGGGAGAAAAAGCAATGAGCAGTTCTTC
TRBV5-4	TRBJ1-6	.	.	CASSWGKGKTNSPLHF	TGTGCCAGCAGCTGGGGGAAGGGGAAAACTAATTCACCCCTCCACTTT
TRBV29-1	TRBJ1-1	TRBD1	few	CSVRAGQGPTEAFF	TGCAGCGTTCGGGCCGGACAGGGCCCCACTGAAGCTTTCTTT
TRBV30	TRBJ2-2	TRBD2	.	CAWERGGPGELFF	TGTGCCTGGGAGCGGGGGGGGCCCGGGGAGCTGTTTTTT
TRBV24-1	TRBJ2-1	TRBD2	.	CATAPSGGPYEQFF	TGTGCCACTGCCCCTAGCGGGGGGCCCTATGAGCAGTTCTTC
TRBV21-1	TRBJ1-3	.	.	CASSKAFPDSFGNTIYF	TGTGCCAGCAGCAAAGCGTTCCCGGACAGCTTTGGAAACACCATATATTTT
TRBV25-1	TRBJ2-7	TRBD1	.	CASSRQGPYYEQYF	TGTGCCAGCAGTCGACAGGGCCCCTACTACGAGCAGTACTTC
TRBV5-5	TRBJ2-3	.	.	CASSSALGDTQYF	TGTGCCAGCAGTTCCGCCTTGGGAGATACGCAGTATTTT
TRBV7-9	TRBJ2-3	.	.	CASSPPFFDTQYF	TGTGCCAGCAGCCCTCCCTTTTTTGATACGCAGTATTTT
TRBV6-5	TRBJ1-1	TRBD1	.	CASRQGSALNTEAFF	TGTGCCAGCAGACAGGGGAGCGCCTTGAACACTGAAGCTTTCTTT
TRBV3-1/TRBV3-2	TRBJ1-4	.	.	CASSQDLTGPTNEKLFF	TGTGCCAGCAGCCAAGATCTTACGGGCCCAACTAATGAAAAACTGTTTTTT
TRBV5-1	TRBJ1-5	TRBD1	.	CASSLGQGAQPQHF	TGCGCCAGCAGCTTGGGCCAGGGGGCTCAGCCCCAGCATTTT
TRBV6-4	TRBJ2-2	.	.	CASRNGQTNTGELFF	TGTGCCAGCAGAAACGGACAGACAAACACCGGGGAGCTGTTTTTT
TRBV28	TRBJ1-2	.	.	CASSFGYMGYTF	TGTGCCAGCAGTTTCGGTTACATGGGCTACACCTTC
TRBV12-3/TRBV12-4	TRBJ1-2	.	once	CASSSDSNYGYTF	TGTGCCAGCAGTTCTGACAGCAACTATGGCTACACCTTC
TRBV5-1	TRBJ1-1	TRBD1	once	CASSFGDSFRGPGSTEAFF	TGCGCCAGCAGCTTCGGGGATTCCTTCAGGGGGCCGGGCAGCACTGAAGCTTTCTTT
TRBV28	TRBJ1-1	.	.	CASSDDIQGRRAFF	TGTGCCAGCAGTGATGACATACAGGGTCGCCGGGCTTTCTTT
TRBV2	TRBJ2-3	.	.	CASRRLRSTSTDTQYF	TGTGCCAGCAGAAGGCTGCGCAGTACTAGCACAGATACGCAGTATTTT
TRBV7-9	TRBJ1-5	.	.	CASSRNHPDQPQHF	TGTGCCAGCAGCCGAAACCACCCGGATCAGCCCCAGCATTTT
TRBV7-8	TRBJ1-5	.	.	CASSSQGVGNQPQHF	TGTGCCAGCAGCTCGCAGGGTGTGGGCAATCAGCCCCAGCATTTT
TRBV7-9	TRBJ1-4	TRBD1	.	CASSLAGTGDEKLFF	TGTGCCAGCAGCTTAGCCGGGACAGGGGACGAAAAACTGTTTTTT
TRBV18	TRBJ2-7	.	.	CASSPPTEYEQYF	TGTGCCAGCTCACCACCGACAGAATACGAGCAGTACTTC
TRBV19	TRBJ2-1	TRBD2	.	CASSISVGGAYNEQFF	TGTGCCAGTAGTATAAGCGTCGGGGGGGCCTACAATGAGCAGTTCTTC
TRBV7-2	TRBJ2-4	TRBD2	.	CASSLARGQRGRVAKNIQYF	TGTGCCAGCAGCTTAGCTCGGGGGCAGCGGGGGCGGGTAGCCAAAAACATTCAGTACTTC
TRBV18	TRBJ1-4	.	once	CASSPGTNEKLFF	TGTGCCAGCTCACCAGGGACTAATGAAAAACTGTTTTTT
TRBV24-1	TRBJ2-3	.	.	CATSDSGTDTQYF	TGTGCCACCAGTGATTCAGGGACAGATACGCAGTATTTT
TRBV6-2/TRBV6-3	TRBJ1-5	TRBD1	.	CASSYDGQGNQPQHF	TGTGCCAGCAGTTACGACGGACAGGGCAATCAGCCCCAGCATTTT
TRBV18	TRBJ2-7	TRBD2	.	CASSTSGRGGSNEQYF	TGTGCCAGCTCCACCTCGGGGCGGGGGGGAAGTAACGAGCAGTACTTC
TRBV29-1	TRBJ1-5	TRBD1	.	CSVKTGGNQPQHF	TGCAGCGTTAAGACAGGGGGCAATCAGCCCCAGCATTTT
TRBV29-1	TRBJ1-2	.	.	CSVEADVVGYTF	TGCAGCGTTGAAGCTGATGTGGTTGGCTACACCTTC
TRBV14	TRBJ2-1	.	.	CASRGFSYNEQFF	TGTGCCAGCAGGGGCTTCTCCTACAATGAGCAGTTCTTC